The 9 T cell receptor beta chains given below trace back to one sample, sequenced in a study of blood T cell repertoires in COVID-19. TCRdb's table, derived via immunoSEQ multiplex PCR, lists solely in-frame clones and lacks some. Altogether around 160,000 clones are present, approximately 88% being singletons, with the ten largest covering approximately 1.3%. The sequencing sample was made of PBMCs or T cells enriched from blood (not recorded which). These receptors were collected from a woman in her 30s with acute COVID-19.

In DNA form, the CDR3 reads TGTGCCAGCAGTTTATCGGAAAAACTGTTTTTT. Translation: CASSLSEKLFF. The chain carries TRBV12-3 or TRBV12-4 and TRBJ1-4; D call uncertain. Deletions cut 2 bases from V and 8 bases from J, with 3 bases between. The CDR3 has 11 amino acids.

The chain recombines TRBV4-3 with TRBJ1-6, with D unclear. Germline CDR1 reads LGHNA; CDR2 reads YSLEER. The CDR3 contains 19 residues. V was pared by 0 bases and J by 2 bases, with 17 bases between. The CDR3 region is CASSQDPTLHGTYNSPLHF. The DNA of the CDR3 is TGCGCCAGCAGCCAAGATCCAACCTTACATGGTACCTATAATTCACCCCTCCACTTT.

V and J are TRBV5-1 and TRBJ2-1, with D possibly TRBD2 on 6 matching bases. Germline CDR1 is SGHRS and CDR2 is YFSETQ. The V end lost 4 bases, the J end lost 6 bases, and 17 bases lay between the germline ends. The CDR3 runs to 15 residues. CDR3 region: CASSMTSSPGNEQFF. The CDR3 DNA follows: TGCGCCAGCAGCATGACTAGTTCCCCGGGCAATGAGCAGTTCTTC.

CDR3 bases: TGTGCCAGCAGCCATGGGGGCGCCGAAAAACTGTTTTTT. It specifies CASSHGGAEKLFF. V is TRBV7-2 and J is TRBJ1-4, with D perhaps TRBD1 (6 bases). The CDR3 has 13 amino acids. Trimming took off 5 bases at V and 8 bases at J, with 12 bases between the two ends. Germline CDR1 and CDR2: SGHTA and FQGNSA.

The V gene is TRBV9, the J gene TRBJ2-2; no definite D call. Deletions cut 4 bases from V and 2 bases from J, with 15 bases between. The CDR3 sequence is 16 residues long. Germline lookup yields CDR1 SGDLS and CDR2 YYNGEE. Written as DNA, the CDR3 is TGTGCCAGCAGCCTCCCCCGTTCAGAAAACACCGGGGAGCTGTTTTTT. Translated: CASSLPRSENTGELFF.

The gene calls are TRBV5-1 and TRBJ2-1; a weak D match, TRBD1 (6 bases). The CDR3 has 16 amino acids. The germline CDR1 and CDR2 sequences are SGHRS and YFSETQ. V was shortened by 0 bases and J by 8 bases, with 18 bases between the two germline ends. The CDR3 is CASSLGPGTPGDEQFF. In DNA, the CDR3 is TGCGCCAGCAGCTTGGGCCCCGGGACCCCAGGGGATGAGCAGTTCTTC.

Only a few counts were recorded for this clone. The chain employs TRBV5-8 and TRBJ2-2, with TRBD2 as a possible D gene (5 bases). This CDR3 comprises 17 residues. V gave up 0 bases and J gave up 7 bases, with 19 bases separating them. Germline V gene lookup returns CDR1 SGHTS and CDR2 YDEGEE. For the CDR3, the DNA is TGTGCCAGCAGCTTGGGGGTTATAGAGGGCCCTGGCGGGGAGCTGTTTTTT. Amino acid sequence: CASSLGVIEGPGGELFF.

V and J are TRBV9 and TRBJ2-7; 8 bases are a match to TRBD2. The CDR3 covers 13 residues. In germline, CDR1 is SGDLS, CDR2 YYNGEE. With 2 bases clipped from V and 7 bases from J, the junction kept 5 bases outside the gene matches. The DNA of the CDR3 is TGTGCCAGCAGCGTTACGGGAGGGCGGGAGCAGTACTTC. This encodes CASSVTGGREQYF.

The CDR3 DNA sequence: TGTGCCAGCAGCTTAGTCCACGGGGTTAATGAAAAACTGTTTTTT. Encoded protein: CASSLVHGVNEKLFF. V usage is TRBV7-2 and J usage is TRBJ1-4; D remains unclear. Germline-derived CDR1 and CDR2 are SGHTA and FQGNSA. Deletions cut 1 base from V and 4 bases from J, with 10 bases between. The CDR3 is 15 amino acids.